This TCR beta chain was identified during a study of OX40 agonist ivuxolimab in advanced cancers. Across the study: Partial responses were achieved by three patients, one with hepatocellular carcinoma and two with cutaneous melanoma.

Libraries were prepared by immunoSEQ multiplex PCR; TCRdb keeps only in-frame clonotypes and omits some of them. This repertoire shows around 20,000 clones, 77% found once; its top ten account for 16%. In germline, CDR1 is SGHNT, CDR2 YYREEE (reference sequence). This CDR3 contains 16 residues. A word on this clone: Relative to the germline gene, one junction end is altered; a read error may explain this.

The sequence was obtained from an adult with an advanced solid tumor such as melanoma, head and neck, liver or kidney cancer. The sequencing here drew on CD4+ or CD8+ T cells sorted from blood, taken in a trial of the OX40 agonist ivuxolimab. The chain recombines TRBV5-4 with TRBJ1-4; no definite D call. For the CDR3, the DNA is TGCGCCAGCAGCCAAGCGAACCTAATGGGTCGGGAAAAACTGTTTTTT. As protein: CASSQANLMGREKLFF.